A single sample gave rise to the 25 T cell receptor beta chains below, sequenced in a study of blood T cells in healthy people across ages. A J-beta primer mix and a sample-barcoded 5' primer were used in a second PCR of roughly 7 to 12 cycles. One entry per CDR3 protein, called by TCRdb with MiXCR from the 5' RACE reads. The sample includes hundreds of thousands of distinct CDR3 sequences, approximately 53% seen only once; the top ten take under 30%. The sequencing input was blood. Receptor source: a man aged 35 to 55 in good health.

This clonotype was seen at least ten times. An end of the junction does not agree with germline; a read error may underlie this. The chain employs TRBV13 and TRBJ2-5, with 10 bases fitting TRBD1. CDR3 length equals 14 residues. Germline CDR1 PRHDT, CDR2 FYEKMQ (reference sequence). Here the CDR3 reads CASSRRTGGETQYF. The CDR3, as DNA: TGCGCCAGCAGCCGGCGGACAGGGGGGGAGACCCAGTACTTC.

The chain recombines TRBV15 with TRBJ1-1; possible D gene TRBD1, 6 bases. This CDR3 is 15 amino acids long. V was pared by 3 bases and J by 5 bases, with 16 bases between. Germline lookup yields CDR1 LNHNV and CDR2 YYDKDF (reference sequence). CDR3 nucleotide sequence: TGTGCCACCAGCAGCCTCAAGTTAACAGGGACTGAAGCTTTCTTT. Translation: CATSSLKLTGTEAFF.

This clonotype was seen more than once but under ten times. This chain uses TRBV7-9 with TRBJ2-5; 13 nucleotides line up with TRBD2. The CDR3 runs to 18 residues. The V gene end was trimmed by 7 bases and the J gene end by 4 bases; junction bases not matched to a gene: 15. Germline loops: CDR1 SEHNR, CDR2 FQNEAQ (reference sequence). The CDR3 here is CASTFLTSGGLVRETQYF. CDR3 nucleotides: TGTGCCAGCACCTTCTTGACTAGCGGGGGGCTAGTGCGAGAGACCCAGTACTTC.

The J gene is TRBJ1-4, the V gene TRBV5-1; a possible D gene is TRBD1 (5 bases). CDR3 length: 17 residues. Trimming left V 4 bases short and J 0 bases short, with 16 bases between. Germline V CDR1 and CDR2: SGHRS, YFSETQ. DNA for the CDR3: TGCGCCAGCAGCCCGACCGGGACGCGCTCAACTAATGAAAAACTGTTTTTT. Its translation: CASSPTGTRSTNEKLFF. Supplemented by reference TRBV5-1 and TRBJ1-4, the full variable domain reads KAGVTQTPRYLIKTRGQQVTLSCSPISGHRSVSWYQQTPGQGLQFLFEYFSETQRNKGNFPGRFSGRQFSNSRSEMNVSTLELGDSALYLCASSPTGTRSTNEKLFFGSGTQLSVL.

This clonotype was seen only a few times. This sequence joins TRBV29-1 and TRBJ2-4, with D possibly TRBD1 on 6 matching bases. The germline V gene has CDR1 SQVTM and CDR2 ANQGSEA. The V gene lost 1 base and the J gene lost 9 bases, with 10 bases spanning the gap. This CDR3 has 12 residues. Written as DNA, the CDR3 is TGCAGCGTTGAAGGGGGGCTCCGCATTCAGTACTTC. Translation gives CSVEGGLRIQYF.

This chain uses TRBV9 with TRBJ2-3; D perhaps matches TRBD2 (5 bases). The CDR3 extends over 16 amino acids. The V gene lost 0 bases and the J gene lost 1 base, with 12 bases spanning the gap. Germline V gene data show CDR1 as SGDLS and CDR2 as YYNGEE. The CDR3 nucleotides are TGTGCCAGCAGCGTAGAAGCGGAACTGGGCACAGATACGCAGTATTTT. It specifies CASSVEAELGTDTQYF.

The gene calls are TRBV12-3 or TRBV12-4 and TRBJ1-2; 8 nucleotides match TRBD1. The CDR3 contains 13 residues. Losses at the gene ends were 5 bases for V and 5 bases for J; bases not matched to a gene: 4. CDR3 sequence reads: CASSRTGKYGYTF. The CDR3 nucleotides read TGTGCCAGCAGTAGGACAGGGAAATATGGCTACACCTTC.

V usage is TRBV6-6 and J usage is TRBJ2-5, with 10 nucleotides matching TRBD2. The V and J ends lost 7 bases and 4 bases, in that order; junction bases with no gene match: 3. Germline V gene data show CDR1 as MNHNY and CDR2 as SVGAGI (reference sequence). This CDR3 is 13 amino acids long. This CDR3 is CASKGTSVETQYF. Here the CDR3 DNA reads TGTGCCAGCAAGGGGACTAGCGTAGAGACCCAGTACTTC.

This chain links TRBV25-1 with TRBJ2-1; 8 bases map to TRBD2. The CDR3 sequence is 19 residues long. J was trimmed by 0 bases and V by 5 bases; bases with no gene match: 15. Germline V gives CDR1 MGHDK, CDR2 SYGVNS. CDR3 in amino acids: CASSRLGGSGGNSYNEQFF. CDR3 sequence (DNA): TGTGCCAGCAGTAGACTAGGCGGGAGCGGGGGAAACTCCTACAATGAGCAGTTCTTC. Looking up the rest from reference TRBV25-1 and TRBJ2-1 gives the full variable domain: EADIYQTPRYLVIGTGKKITLECSQTMGHDKMYWYQQDPGMELHLIHYSYGVNSTEKGDLSSESTVSRIRTEHFPLTLESARPSHTSQYLCASSRLGGSGGNSYNEQFFGPGTRLTVL.

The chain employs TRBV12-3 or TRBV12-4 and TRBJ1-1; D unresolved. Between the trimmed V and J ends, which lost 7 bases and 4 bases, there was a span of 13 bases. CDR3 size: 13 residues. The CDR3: CASTPTESTEAFF. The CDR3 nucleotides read TGTGCCAGCACCCCCACTGAGAGCACTGAAGCTTTCTTT.

The DNA of the CDR3 is TGTGCCAGCAGCTTAGGACGGGTCGAGCAGTACTTC. This translates into CASSLGRVEQYF. The chain combines TRBV7-2 with TRBJ2-7; no reliable D call. With 1 base removed from V and 6 bases from J, the gap between germline ends came to 7 bases. The CDR3 length is 12 residues. Germline values: CDR1 SGHTA, CDR2 FQGNSA.

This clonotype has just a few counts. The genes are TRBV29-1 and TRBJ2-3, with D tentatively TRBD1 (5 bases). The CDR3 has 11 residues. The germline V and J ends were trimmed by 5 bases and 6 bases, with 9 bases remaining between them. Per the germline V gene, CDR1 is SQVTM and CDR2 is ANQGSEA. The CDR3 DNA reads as TGCAGCGTTAACCCAGGGGATACGCAGTATTTT. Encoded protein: CSVNPGDTQYF.

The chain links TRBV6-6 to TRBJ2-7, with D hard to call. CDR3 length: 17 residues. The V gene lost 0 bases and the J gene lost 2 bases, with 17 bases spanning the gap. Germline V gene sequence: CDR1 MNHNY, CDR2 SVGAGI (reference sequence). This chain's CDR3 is CASSYSSSAPGTYEQYF. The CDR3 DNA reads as TGTGCCAGCAGTTACTCGAGTAGTGCCCCCGGTACCTACGAGCAGTACTTC.

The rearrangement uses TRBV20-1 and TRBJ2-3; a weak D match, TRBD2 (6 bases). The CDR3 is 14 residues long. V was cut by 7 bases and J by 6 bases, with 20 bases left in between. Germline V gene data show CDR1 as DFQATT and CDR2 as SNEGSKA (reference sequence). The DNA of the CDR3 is TGCAGTGGCGGGCGTGCCGGCCGGGGGGATACGCAGTATTTT. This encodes CSGGRAGRGDTQYF.

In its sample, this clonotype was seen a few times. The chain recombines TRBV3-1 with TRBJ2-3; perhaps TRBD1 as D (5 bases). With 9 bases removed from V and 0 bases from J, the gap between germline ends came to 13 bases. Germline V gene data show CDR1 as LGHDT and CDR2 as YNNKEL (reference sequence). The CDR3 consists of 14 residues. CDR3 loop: CASSDRSSTDTQYF. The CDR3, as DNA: TGTGCCAGTAGTGACAGATCTAGCACAGATACGCAGTATTTT.

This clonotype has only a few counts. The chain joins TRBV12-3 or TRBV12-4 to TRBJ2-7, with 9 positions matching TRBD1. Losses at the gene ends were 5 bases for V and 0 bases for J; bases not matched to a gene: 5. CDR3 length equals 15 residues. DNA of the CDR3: TGTGCCAGCAGTCCGGGACAGGGAGACTCCTACGAGCAGTACTTC. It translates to CASSPGQGDSYEQYF.

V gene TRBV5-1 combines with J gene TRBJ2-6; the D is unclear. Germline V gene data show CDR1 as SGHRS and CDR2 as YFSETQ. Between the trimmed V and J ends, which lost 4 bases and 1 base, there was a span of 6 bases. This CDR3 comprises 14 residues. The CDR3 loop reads CASSTVSGANVLTF. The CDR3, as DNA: TGCGCCAGCAGCACAGTTTCTGGGGCCAACGTCCTGACTTTC.

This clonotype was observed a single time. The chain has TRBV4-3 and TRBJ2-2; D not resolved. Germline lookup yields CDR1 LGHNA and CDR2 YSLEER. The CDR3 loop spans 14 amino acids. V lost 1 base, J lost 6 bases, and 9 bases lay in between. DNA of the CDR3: TGCGCCAGCAGCCAAGTACACGGGTCCGGGGAGCTGTTTTTT. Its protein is CASSQVHGSGELFF.

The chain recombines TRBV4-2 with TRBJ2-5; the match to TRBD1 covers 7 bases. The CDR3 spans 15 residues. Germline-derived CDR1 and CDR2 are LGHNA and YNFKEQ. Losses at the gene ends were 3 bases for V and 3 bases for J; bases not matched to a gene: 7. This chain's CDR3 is CASSQPGQTKETQYF. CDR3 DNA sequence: TGTGCCAGCAGCCAGCCGGGACAGACAAAAGAGACCCAGTACTTC.

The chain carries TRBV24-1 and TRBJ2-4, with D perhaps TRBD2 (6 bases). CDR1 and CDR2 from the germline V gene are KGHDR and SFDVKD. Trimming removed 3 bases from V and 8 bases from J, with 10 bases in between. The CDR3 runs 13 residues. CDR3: CATSDKWGDIQYF. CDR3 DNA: TGTGCCACCAGTGATAAATGGGGGGACATTCAGTACTTC.

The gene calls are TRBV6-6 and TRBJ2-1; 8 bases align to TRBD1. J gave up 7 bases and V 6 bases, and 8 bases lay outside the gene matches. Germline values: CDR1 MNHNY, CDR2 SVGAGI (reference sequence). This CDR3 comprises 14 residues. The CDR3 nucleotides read TGTGCCAGCAGCCCGCAGGGGGCCAGTAATGAGCAGTTCTTC. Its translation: CASSPQGASNEQFF.

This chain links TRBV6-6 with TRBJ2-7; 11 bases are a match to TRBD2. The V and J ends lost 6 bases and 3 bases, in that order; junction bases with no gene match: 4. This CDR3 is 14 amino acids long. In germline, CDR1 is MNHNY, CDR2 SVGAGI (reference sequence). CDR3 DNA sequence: TGTGCCAGCAGAACGGGACTAGCGGACTACGAGCAGTACTTC. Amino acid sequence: CASRTGLADYEQYF.

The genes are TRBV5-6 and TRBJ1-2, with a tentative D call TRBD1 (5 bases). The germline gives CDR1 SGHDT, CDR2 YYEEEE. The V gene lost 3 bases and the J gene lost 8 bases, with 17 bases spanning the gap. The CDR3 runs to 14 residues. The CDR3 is CASSSTGTRKGYTF. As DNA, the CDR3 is TGTGCCAGCAGCTCGACCGGGACCCGAAAGGGCTACACCTTC.

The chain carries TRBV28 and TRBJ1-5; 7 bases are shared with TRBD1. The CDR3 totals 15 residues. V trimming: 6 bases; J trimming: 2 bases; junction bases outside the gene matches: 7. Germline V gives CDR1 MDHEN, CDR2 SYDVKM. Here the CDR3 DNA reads TGTGCCAGCAGCCCCTCTCAGGGGGGCAATCAGCCCCAGCATTTT. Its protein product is CASSPSQGGNQPQHF.

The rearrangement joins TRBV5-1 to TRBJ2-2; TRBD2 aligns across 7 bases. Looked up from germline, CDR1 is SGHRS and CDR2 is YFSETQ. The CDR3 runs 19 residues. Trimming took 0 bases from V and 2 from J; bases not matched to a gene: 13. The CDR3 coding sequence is TGCGCCAGCAGCTTGGTCTTGTCAGCGGGACCTACTAACACCGGGGAGCTGTTTTTT. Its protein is CASSLVLSAGPTNTGELFF.